The 14 T cell receptor beta chains listed next were all sequenced from one sample in a study of patients and donors after allogeneic stem cell transplantation. TCRdb re-called the RT-PCR reads with MiXCR, one entry per CDR3 protein. The repertoire has approximately 200,000 distinct CDR3 sequences, 40% to 45% of them found once; the top ten carry 33%. The sequenced sample was blood, either unsorted or a sorted T cell fraction (not recorded which). These receptors came from a human donor who was either an allogeneic HSCT recipient or a stem cell or donor lymphocyte infusion donor (not recorded which). It is not recorded whose cells these are; they may come from a transplant donor.

J is TRBJ2-7 and V is TRBV7-9, with D uncertain. The CDR3 is 14 residues long. Looked up from germline, CDR1 is SEHNR and CDR2 is FQNEAQ (reference sequence). Trimming removed 4 bases from V and 0 bases from J, with 10 bases in between. In DNA, the CDR3 is TGTGCCAGCAGCTCGACCCCAAACTCCTACGAGCAGTACTTC. It translates to CASSSTPNSYEQYF. Drawing the rest from reference TRBV7-9 and TRBJ2-7, the complete variable domain is DTGVSQNPRHKITKRGQNVTFRCDPISEHNRLYWYRQTLGQGPEFLTYFQNEAQLEKSRLLSDRFSAERPKGSFSTLEIQRTEQGDSAMYLCASSSTPNSYEQYFGPGTRLTVT.

In this sample, this clonotype turned up a few times. This chain connects TRBV7-6 to TRBJ2-3; perhaps TRBD2 as D (6 bases). V was pared by 0 bases and J by 1 base, with 14 bases between. This CDR3 contains 17 residues. Germline CDR1 reads SGHVS; CDR2 reads FNYEAQ. The CDR3 region is CASSLAGSSGGTDTQYF. In nucleotides, the CDR3 is TGTGCCAGCAGCTTAGCTGGTAGTAGCGGAGGCACAGATACGCAGTATTTT.

The chain joins TRBV12-3 or TRBV12-4 to TRBJ1-4; D is perhaps TRBD1 (5 bases). This CDR3 region has 14 residues. V shed 5 bases and J shed 7 bases, with 14 bases lying between them. For the CDR3, the DNA is TGTGCCAGCAGTGGGGCAGGGAGTGGTGAAAAACTGTTTTTT. As protein: CASSGAGSGEKLFF.

The genes are TRBV6-6 and TRBJ1-5, with D unresolved. This CDR3 is 14 amino acids long. The germline V gene encodes CDR1 MNHNY and CDR2 SVGAGI (reference sequence). Trimming pared 2 bases from V and 0 bases from J, leaving 5 bases between. The CDR3 loop is CASSYSYSNQPQHF. CDR3 nucleotide sequence: TGTGCCAGCAGTTACAGTTATAGCAATCAGCCCCAGCATTTT.

J is TRBJ1-2 and V is TRBV29-1, with TRBD1 identical over 9 bases. The CDR3 has 12 amino acids. The germline V gene has CDR1 SQVTM and CDR2 ANQGSEA. With 6 bases clipped from V and 8 bases from J, the junction kept 7 bases outside the gene matches. In DNA form, the CDR3 reads TGCAGCGTAAAGGGACAGGGTTGGGGCTACACCTTC. This encodes CSVKGQGWGYTF. Full variable domain (outside the CDR3, taken from reference TRBV29-1 and TRBJ1-2): SAVISQKPSRDICQRGTSLTIQCQVDSQVTMMFWYRQQPGQSLTLIATANQGSEATYESGFVIDKFPISRPNLTFSTLTVSNMSPEDSSIYLCSVKGQGWGYTFGSGTRLTVV.

This clonotype has more than one count but fewer than ten. This chain links TRBV20-1 with TRBJ1-5, with 10 bases lining up with TRBD1. V lost 5 bases and J lost 6; bases outside the gene matches: 1. The length of the CDR3 is 12 residues. Per germline, CDR1 DFQATT and CDR2 SNEGSKA (reference sequence). The CDR3 here is CSAGQGGQPQHF. For the CDR3, the DNA is TGCAGTGCTGGACAGGGGGGTCAGCCCCAGCATTTT.

The genes are TRBV18 and TRBJ2-7; D is undetermined. Per germline, CDR1 KGHSH and CDR2 LQKENI. This CDR3 has 13 amino acids. V dropped 6 bases and J dropped 0 bases, with 9 bases sitting between them. DNA of the CDR3: TGTGCCAGCTCTAACGGCGACTCCTACGAGCAGTACTTC. Amino acid sequence: CASSNGDSYEQYF.

This clonotype was counted a few times. The chain is built from TRBV25-1 and TRBJ1-2, with 7 bases aligning to TRBD1. The V gene's germline CDR1 is MGHDK and CDR2 SYGVNS. The CDR3 extends over 12 amino acids. The V and J ends lost 7 bases and 8 bases, in that order; junction bases with no gene match: 7. The CDR3 sequence is CASTGQAGGYTF. CDR3 nucleotides: TGTGCCAGCACTGGACAGGCGGGAGGCTACACCTTC.

The chain carries TRBV12-3 or TRBV12-4 and TRBJ2-2; D gene unclear. V lost 5 bases and J lost 1, with 14 bases in between. The CDR3 consists of 16 residues. The CDR3 DNA is TGTGCCAGCAGTGAAGGTAGCCCCTTGAACACCGGGGAGCTGTTTTTT. Protein sequence: CASSEGSPLNTGELFF.

V usage is TRBV30 and J usage is TRBJ1-1; 8 bases agree with TRBD1. The CDR3 totals 13 residues. Germline loops: CDR1 GTSNPN, CDR2 SVGIG (reference sequence). Unmatched junction bases numbered 5, after V lost 5 bases and J lost 3 bases. The CDR3 loop is CAWVWTGHTEAFF. The CDR3 nucleotides read TGTGCCTGGGTATGGACAGGGCACACTGAAGCTTTCTTT.

CDR3 in DNA: TGTGCCAGCAGCTCGGGACTGTTCTACGAGCAGTACTTC. It codes for CASSSGLFYEQYF. The rearrangement uses TRBV7-6 and TRBJ2-7; D is possibly TRBD2 (6 bases). The CDR3 loop spans 13 amino acids. Germline lookup yields CDR1 SGHVS and CDR2 FNYEAQ. Trimming shortened V by 4 bases and J by 3 bases, and 10 bases separated the two germline ends. Together with reference TRBV7-6 and TRBJ2-7, the CDR3 gives the full variable domain: GAGVSQSPRYKVTKRGQDVALRCDPISGHVSLYWYRQALGQGPEFLTYFNYEAQQDKSGLPNDRFSAERPEGSISTLTIQRTEQRDSAMYRCASSSGLFYEQYFGPGTRLTVT.

The chain employs TRBV29-1 and TRBJ2-1; 7 nucleotides align to TRBD2. J was trimmed by 1 base and V by 3 bases; bases with no gene match: 6. Germline V lookup: CDR1 SQVTM, CDR2 ANQGSEA. This CDR3 has 15 residues. The CDR3 here is CSVEGLSSSYNEQFF. The CDR3 DNA sequence: TGCAGCGTTGAGGGACTATCCTCGTCCTACAATGAGCAGTTCTTC.

The gene calls are TRBV7-9 and TRBJ2-7; D gene ambiguous. V was cut by 6 bases and J by 5 bases, with 11 bases left in between. Germline V lookup: CDR1 SEHNR, CDR2 FQNEAQ (reference sequence). The CDR3 totals 12 residues. In nucleotides, the CDR3 is TGTGCCAGCAGTCGTGGAAGGGACGAGCAGTACTTC. Translating gives CASSRGRDEQYF.

This clonotype was seen a handful of times. This chain uses TRBV24-1 with TRBJ1-2; tentative D call: TRBD1 (6 bases). V lost 3 bases to trimming and J lost 5 bases, with 12 bases between them. This CDR3 contains 14 residues. Looked up from germline, CDR1 is KGHDR and CDR2 is SFDVKD. This chain's CDR3 is CATSDSPRGYGYTF. The DNA of the CDR3 is TGTGCCACCAGTGATAGCCCGAGGGGGTATGGCTACACCTTC.